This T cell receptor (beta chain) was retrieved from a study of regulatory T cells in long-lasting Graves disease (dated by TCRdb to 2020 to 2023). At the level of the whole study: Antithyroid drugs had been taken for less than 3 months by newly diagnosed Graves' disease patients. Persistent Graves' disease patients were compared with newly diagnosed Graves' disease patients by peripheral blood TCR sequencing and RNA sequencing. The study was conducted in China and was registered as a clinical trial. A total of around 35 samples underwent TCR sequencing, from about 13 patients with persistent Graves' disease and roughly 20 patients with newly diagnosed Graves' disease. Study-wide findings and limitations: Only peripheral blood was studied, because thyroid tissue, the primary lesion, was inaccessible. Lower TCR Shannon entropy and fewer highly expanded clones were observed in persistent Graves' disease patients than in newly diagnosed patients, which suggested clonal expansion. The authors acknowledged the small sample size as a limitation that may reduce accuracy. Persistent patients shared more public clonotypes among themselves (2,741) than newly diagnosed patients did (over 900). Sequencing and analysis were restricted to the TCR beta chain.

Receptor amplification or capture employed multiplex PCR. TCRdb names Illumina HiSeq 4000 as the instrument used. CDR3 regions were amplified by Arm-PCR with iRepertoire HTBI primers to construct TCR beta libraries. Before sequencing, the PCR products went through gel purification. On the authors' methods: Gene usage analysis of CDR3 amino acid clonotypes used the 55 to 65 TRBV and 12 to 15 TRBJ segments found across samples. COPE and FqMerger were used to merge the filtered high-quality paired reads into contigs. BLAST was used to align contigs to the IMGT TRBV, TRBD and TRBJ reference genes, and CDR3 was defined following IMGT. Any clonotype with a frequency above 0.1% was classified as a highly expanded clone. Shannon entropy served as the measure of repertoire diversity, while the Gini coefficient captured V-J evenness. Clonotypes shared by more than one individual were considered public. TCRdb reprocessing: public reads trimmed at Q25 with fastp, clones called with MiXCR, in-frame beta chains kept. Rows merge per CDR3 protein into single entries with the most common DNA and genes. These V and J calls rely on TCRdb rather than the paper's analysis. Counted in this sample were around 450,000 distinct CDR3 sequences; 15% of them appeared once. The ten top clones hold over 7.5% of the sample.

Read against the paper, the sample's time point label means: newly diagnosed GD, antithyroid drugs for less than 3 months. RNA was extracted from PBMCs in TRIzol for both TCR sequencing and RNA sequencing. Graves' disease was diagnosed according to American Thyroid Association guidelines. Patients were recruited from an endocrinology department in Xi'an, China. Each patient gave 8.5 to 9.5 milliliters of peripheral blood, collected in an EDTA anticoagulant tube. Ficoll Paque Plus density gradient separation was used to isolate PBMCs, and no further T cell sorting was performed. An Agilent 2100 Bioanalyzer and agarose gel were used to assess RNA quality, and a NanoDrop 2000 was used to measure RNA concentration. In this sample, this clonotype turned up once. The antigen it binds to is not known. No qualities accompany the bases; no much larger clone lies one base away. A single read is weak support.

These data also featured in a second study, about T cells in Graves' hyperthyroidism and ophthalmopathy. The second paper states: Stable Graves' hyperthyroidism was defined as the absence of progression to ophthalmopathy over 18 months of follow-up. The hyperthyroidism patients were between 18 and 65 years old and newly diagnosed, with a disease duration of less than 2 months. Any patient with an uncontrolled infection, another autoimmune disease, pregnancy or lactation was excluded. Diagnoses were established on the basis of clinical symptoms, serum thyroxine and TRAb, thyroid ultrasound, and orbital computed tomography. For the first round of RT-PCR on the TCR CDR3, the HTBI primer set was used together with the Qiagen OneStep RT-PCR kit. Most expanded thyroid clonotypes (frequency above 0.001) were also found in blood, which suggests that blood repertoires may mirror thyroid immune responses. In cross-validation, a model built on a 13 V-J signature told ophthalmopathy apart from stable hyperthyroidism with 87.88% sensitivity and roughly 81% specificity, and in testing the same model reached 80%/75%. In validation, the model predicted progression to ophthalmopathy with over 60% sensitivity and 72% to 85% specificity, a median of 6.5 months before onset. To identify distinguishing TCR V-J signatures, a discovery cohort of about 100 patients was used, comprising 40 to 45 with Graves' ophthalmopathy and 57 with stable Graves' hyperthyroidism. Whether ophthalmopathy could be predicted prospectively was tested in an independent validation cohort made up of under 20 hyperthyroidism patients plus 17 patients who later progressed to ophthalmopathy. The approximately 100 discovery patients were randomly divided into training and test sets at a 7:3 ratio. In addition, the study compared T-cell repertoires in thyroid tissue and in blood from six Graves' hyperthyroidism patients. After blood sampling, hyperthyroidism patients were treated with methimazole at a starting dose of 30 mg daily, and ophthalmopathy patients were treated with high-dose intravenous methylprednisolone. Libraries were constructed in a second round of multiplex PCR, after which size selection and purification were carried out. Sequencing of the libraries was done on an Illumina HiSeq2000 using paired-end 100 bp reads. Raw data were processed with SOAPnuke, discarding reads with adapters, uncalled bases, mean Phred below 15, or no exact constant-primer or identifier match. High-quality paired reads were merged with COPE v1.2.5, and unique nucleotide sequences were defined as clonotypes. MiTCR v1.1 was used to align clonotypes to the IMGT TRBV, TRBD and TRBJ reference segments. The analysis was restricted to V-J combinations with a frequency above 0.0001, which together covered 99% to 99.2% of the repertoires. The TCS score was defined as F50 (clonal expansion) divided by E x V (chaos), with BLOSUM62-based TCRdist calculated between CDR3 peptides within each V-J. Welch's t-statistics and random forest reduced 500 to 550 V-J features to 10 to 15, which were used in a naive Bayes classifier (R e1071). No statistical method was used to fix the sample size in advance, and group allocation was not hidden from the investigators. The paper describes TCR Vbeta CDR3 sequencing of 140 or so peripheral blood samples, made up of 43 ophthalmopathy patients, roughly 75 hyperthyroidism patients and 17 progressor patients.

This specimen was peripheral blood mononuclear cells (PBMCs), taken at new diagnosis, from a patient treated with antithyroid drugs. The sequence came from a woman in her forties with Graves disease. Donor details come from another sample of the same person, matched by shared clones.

This receptor carries the CDR3 CATSRGPGLAGEEQFF. The nucleotide sequence is TGTGCCACCAGCAGAGGCCCAGGACTAGCGGGAGAAGAGCAGTTCTTC. Recombination connected TRBV15 to TRBJ2-1, with 13 bases aligning to TRBD2. Taken from cysteine to phenylalanine, the CDR3 has 16 residues. Of all the DNA, just the CDR3 is kept, 48 bases in frame from base 1. The germline V gene (reference sequence) provides CDR1 LNHNV and CDR2 YYDKDF. V has 1 base trimmed and J has 10 bases trimmed; junction bases matching no gene number 7.